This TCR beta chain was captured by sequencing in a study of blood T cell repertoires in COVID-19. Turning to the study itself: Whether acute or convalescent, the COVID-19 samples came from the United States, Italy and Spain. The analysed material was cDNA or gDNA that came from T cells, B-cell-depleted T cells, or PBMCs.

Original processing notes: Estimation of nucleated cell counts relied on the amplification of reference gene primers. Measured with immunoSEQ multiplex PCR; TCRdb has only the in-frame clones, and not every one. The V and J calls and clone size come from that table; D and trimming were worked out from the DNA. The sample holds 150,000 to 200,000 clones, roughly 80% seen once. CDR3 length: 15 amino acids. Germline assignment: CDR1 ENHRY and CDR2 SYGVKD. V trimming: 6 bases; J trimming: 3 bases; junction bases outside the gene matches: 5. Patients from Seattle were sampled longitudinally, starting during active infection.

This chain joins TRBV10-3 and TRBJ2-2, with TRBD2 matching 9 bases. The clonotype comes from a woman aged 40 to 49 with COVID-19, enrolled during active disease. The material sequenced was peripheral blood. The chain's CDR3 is CAIRERGADTGELFF. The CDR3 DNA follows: TGTGCCATCAGGGAGCGGGGGGCGGACACCGGGGAGCTGTTTTTT.